The present T cell receptor beta chain was sequenced within a study of shared clonotypes between healthy human individuals. The V and J ends lost 3 bases and 7 bases, in that order; junction bases with no gene match: 16. There are 17 residues in the CDR3. Per the germline V gene, CDR1 is SGHTA and CDR2 is FQGNSA. Assay: immunoSEQ multiplex PCR; the TCRdb copy retains only in-frame clones and omits some. Among about 2.3 million clones listed, 80% to 95% were seen once. The V and J genes are TRBV7-2 and TRBJ2-7, with TRBD1 identical over 9 bases. The receptor was isolated from a man aged 18 to 30 in good health. Some clones in this sample may be carry-over from other donors' samples. The sample was naive CD4+ T cells from PBMCs. The subset denotes: CD45RA+ positively selected. The CDR3 sequence: CASSLMLTGTGKGEQYF. The CDR3, as DNA: TGTGCCAGCAGCTTGATGTTGACGGGGACAGGGAAAGGTGAGCAGTACTTC.